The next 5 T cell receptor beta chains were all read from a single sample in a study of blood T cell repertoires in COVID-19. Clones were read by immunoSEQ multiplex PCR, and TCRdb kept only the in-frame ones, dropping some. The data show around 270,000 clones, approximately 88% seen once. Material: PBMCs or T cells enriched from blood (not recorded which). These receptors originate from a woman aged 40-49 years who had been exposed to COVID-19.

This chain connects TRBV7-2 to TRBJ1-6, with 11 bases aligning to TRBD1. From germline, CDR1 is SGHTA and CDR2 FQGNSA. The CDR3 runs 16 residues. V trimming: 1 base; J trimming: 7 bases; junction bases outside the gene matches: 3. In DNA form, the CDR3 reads TGTGCCAGCAGCTTAGTTAGGACAGGGGGCAATTCACCCCTCCACTTT. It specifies CASSLVRTGGNSPLHF.

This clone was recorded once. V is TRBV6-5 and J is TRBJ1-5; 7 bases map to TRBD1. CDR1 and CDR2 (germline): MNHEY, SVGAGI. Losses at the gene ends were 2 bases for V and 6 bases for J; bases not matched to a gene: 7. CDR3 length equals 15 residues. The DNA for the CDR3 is TGTGCCAGCAGTTACGGGCAGGGGGTGGGTCAGCCCCAGCATTTT. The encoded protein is CASSYGQGVGQPQHF.

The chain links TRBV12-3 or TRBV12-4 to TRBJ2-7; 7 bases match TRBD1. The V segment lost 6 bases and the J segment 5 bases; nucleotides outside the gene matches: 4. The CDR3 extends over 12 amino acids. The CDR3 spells CASSPDRDEQYF. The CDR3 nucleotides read TGTGCCAGCAGCCCCGACAGGGACGAGCAGTACTTC.

The CDR3 reads CASSPRTGGATEQYV. The CDR3 DNA sequence: TGTGCCAGCAGTCCGAGGACAGGGGGTGCGACCGAGCAGTACGTC. V gene TRBV28 combines with J gene TRBJ2-7; 10 positions match TRBD1. Per germline, CDR1 MDHEN and CDR2 SYDVKM. This CDR3 is built from 15 residues. After removal of 5 bases from V and 6 bases from J, the junction contained 10 bases not matched to a gene.

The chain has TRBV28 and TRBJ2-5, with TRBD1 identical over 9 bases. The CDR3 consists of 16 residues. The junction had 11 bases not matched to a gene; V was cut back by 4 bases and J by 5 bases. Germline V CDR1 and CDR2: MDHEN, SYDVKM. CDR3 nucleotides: TGTGCCAGCAGTTCCCCGGGACAGGGAGACGGGGAGACCCAGTACTTC. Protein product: CASSSPGQGDGETQYF.